The 32 T cell receptor beta chains reported below all come from one sample, sequenced in a study of naive and memory T cell subsets. Two oligonucleotides, mixed equimolar, formed the beta constant-region primer covering TRBC1 and TRBC2. The ligated cDNA underwent four PCR rounds using SP2 and nested alpha and beta constant-region primers. One entry per CDR3 protein, called by TCRdb with MiXCR from the UMI-ligation and nested PCR reads. The sample lists around 110,000 distinct CDR3 sequences; around a third were seen once. The sequencing sample was made of central memory CD4+ T cells from blood. The receptors stem from a human donor in good health.

This clonotype was counted between two and nine times. The chain recombines TRBV6-2 or TRBV6-3 with TRBJ1-5; D unclear. The CDR3 is made up of 13 amino acids. From germline, CDR1 is MNHEY and CDR2 SVGEGT. V lost 2 bases and J 9 bases, leaving 11 bases between the germline ends. DNA of the CDR3: TGTGCCAGCAGTTACAACGCGCAACGGCCCCAGCATTTT. It is translated as CASSYNAQRPQHF.

This clonotype has only a few counts. The CDR3 DNA reads TGCGCCAGCGGCTGGACGGTAGGGAGAAGGGGGGACACAGATACGCAGTATTTT. Its protein is CASGWTVGRRGDTDTQYF. V is TRBV5-1 and J is TRBJ2-3; D possibly matches TRBD1 or TRBD2 (6 bases each). The CDR3 runs 18 residues. Trimming took 7 bases from V and 2 from J, leaving 26 bases between them. Germline V gives CDR1 SGHRS, CDR2 YFSETQ.

This chain uses TRBV30 with TRBJ2-7; possible D gene TRBD1, 6 bases. Per germline, CDR1 GTSNPN and CDR2 SVGIG (reference sequence). The CDR3 contains 13 residues. V was pared by 0 bases and J by 4 bases, with 10 bases between. CDR3 protein: CAWSVGGLYEQYF. The CDR3 DNA reads as TGTGCCTGGAGTGTAGGGGGATTATACGAGCAGTACTTC.

The chain has TRBV28 and TRBJ1-4; D unresolved. CDR3 length: 19 amino acids. With 1 base removed from V and 2 bases from J, the gap between germline ends came to 20 bases. Germline CDR1 is MDHEN and CDR2 is SYDVKM. The CDR3: CASSLFGLSGRRTNEKLFF. The CDR3, as DNA: TGTGCCAGCAGTTTATTTGGTTTGTCGGGTCGTCGGACTAATGAAAAACTGTTTTTT.

The chain combines TRBV20-1 with TRBJ2-7, with D maybe TRBD2 (6 bases). Germline values: CDR1 DFQATT, CDR2 SNEGSKA (reference sequence). V lost 7 bases and J 0 bases, leaving 10 bases between the germline ends. This CDR3 spans 12 amino acids. The CDR3 DNA reads TGCAGTGGGTGGGACTCCTCCTACGAGCAGTACTTC. It translates to CSGWDSSYEQYF.

This clonotype was observed a few times. The chain couples TRBV7-2 to TRBJ2-7, with TRBD2 matching over 12 bases. Germline CDR1 SGHTA, CDR2 FQGNSA. Losses at the gene ends were 5 bases for V and 2 bases for J; bases not matched to a gene: 16. This CDR3 spans 19 amino acids. The CDR3: CASSIRTPSGRAFTYEQYF. The CDR3 DNA is TGTGCCAGCAGCATAAGAACTCCTAGCGGGAGGGCCTTTACCTACGAGCAGTACTTC.

This clonotype has more than one count but fewer than ten. This chain links TRBV29-1 with TRBJ1-2; TRBD1 matches 9 bases. J lost 6 bases, V lost 4 bases, and 3 bases had no gene match. The CDR3 has 12 residues. CDR1 is SQVTM, CDR2 ANQGSEA, per germline. CDR3 amino acids: CSVGGQGDGYTF. CDR3 nucleotides: TGCAGCGTTGGGGGACAGGGCGATGGCTACACCTTC.

J is TRBJ1-5 and V is TRBV20-1, with TRBD1 matching 7 bases. Germline CDR1 is DFQATT and CDR2 is SNEGSKA (reference sequence). The CDR3 length is 15 residues. The V segment lost 4 bases and the J segment 2 bases; nucleotides outside the gene matches: 8. The CDR3 protein is CSAKAGTVGNQPQHF. In DNA form, the CDR3 reads TGCAGTGCTAAAGCCGGGACAGTGGGCAATCAGCCCCAGCATTTT.

The V and J genes are TRBV20-1 and TRBJ2-3, with 9 positions matching TRBD2. Trimming removed 4 bases from V and 2 bases from J; junction bases left unmatched: 4. Germline assignment: CDR1 DFQATT and CDR2 SNEGSKA (reference sequence). The CDR3 extends over 14 amino acids. The CDR3: CSAKGTSNTDTQYF. CDR3 DNA: TGCAGTGCTAAAGGGACTAGCAACACAGATACGCAGTATTTT.

The chain couples TRBV11-2 to TRBJ2-3; 10 positions agree with TRBD1. The CDR3 totals 13 residues. CDR1 is SGHAT and CDR2 is FQNNGV in the germline V gene. Trimming removed 6 bases from V and 5 bases from J; junction bases left unmatched: 2. CDR3: CASRGQGRDTQYF. The DNA for the CDR3 is TGTGCCAGCAGGGGACAGGGGAGAGATACGCAGTATTTT.

In this sample, this clonotype turned up a few times. The chain couples TRBV29-1 to TRBJ2-7; D gene uncertain. Deletions cut 5 bases from V and 0 bases from J, with 11 bases between. The germline gives CDR1 SQVTM, CDR2 ANQGSEA. This CDR3 has 13 amino acids. CDR3 amino acids: CSVLQGVSYEQYF. In DNA form, the CDR3 reads TGCAGCGTTCTCCAAGGCGTCTCCTACGAGCAGTACTTC.

The genes are TRBV12-3 or TRBV12-4 and TRBJ1-1; no clear D. V gave up 1 base and J gave up 1 base, with 7 bases separating them. The CDR3 totals 14 residues. CDR3 DNA sequence: TGTGCCAGCAGTTTAGGACTTCCGAACACTGAAGCTTTCTTT. This encodes CASSLGLPNTEAFF.

J is TRBJ2-2 and V is TRBV9; 10 bases are a match to TRBD1. V shed 3 bases and J 5 bases; nucleotides not matched to a gene: 7. This CDR3 has 16 amino acids. From germline, CDR1 is SGDLS and CDR2 YYNGEE. CDR3 nucleotide sequence: TGTGCCAGCAGCGCCTCCGGGACAGGGGTAACCGGGGAGCTGTTTTTT. This gives the protein CASSASGTGVTGELFF.

This clonotype has more than one count but fewer than ten. This rearrangement joins TRBV20-1 to TRBJ2-3; 7 nucleotides match TRBD2. The V segment lost 6 bases and the J segment 2 bases; nucleotides outside the gene matches: 11. The CDR3 sequence is 15 residues long. CDR1 and CDR2 (germline): DFQATT, SNEGSKA (reference sequence). CDR3 amino acids: CSAQGQAGFTDTQYF. The CDR3 DNA reads TGCAGTGCCCAGGGTCAAGCGGGATTCACAGATACGCAGTATTTT.

The chain joins TRBV3-1 to TRBJ2-7, with D uncertain. V was trimmed by 1 base and J by 5 bases, leaving 6 bases between them. Per the germline V gene, CDR1 is LGHDT and CDR2 is YNNKEL (reference sequence). This CDR3 contains 12 residues. CDR3 bases: TGTGCCAGCAGCCAAGTGCCGGACGAGCAGTACTTC. This gives the protein CASSQVPDEQYF.

This clonotype was found a few times. The J gene is TRBJ2-5, the V gene TRBV10-3; possibly TRBD2 for D (5 bases). Germline loops: CDR1 ENHRY, CDR2 SYGVKD. Trimming shortened V by 10 bases and J by 0 bases, and 9 bases separated the two germline ends. This CDR3 has 12 amino acids. The DNA of the CDR3 is TGTGCCACAGCCGGGAACCAAGAGACCCAGTACTTC. This encodes CATAGNQETQYF.

CDR3 protein: CASSFRQGNSNQPQHF. For the CDR3, the DNA is TGTGCCAGCAGTTTCCGGCAGGGAAATAGCAATCAGCCCCAGCATTTT. V and J are TRBV28 and TRBJ1-5; possible D gene TRBD1, 5 bases. This CDR3 is built from 16 residues. Germline V gene sequence: CDR1 MDHEN, CDR2 SYDVKM. The V end lost 3 bases, the J end lost 0 bases, and 12 bases lay between the germline ends.

The chain has TRBV19 and TRBJ2-2; D possibly corresponds to TRBD1 (5 bases). Germline V lookup: CDR1 LNHDA, CDR2 SQIVND (reference sequence). The CDR3 consists of 15 residues. The V gene lost 3 bases and the J gene lost 2 bases, with 10 bases spanning the gap. This CDR3 is CASSILTDNTGELFF. The CDR3 coding sequence is TGTGCCAGTAGTATTTTGACAGATAACACCGGGGAGCTGTTTTTT.

In this sample, this clonotype turned up a few times. The chain carries TRBV3-1 and TRBJ1-3; maybe TRBD1 (6 bases). V was cut by 5 bases and J by 4 bases, with 12 bases left in between. The germline CDR1 and CDR2 sequences are LGHDT and YNNKEL (reference sequence). This CDR3 comprises 14 residues. As DNA, the CDR3 is TGTGCCAGCAGCAGGGACATTTCCGGAAACACCATATATTTT. Amino acid sequence: CASSRDISGNTIYF. Full variable domain (remainder filled in from reference TRBV3-1 and TRBJ1-3): DTAVSQTPKYLVTQMGNDKSIKCEQNLGHDTMYWYKQDSKKFLKIMFSYNNKELIINETVPNRFSPKSPDKAHLNLHINSLELGDSAVYFCASSRDISGNTIYFGEGSWLTVV.

This clonotype occurred many times. The V call is TRBV20-1, the J call TRBJ2-1; TRBD1 matches at 7 bases. The CDR3 has 15 residues. The J segment lost 4 bases and the V segment lost 3 bases, leaving 9 bases of the junction unmatched. Germline lookup yields CDR1 DFQATT and CDR2 SNEGSKA (reference sequence). CDR3 bases: TGCAGTGCTAGTCGAGTCAGGGGGAAATACAATGAGCAGTTCTTC. Amino acids: CSASRVRGKYNEQFF.

This clonotype occurred a few times. The chain has TRBV14 and TRBJ1-1; no reliable D call. V was shortened by 1 base and J by 8 bases, with 5 bases between the two germline ends. The CDR3 has 11 amino acids. Germline V gene lookup returns CDR1 SGHDN and CDR2 FVKESK. CDR3 coding DNA: TGTGCCAGCAGCCAAGCTGCCGAAGCTTTCTTT. It encodes CASSQAAEAFF.

This clonotype has at least ten counts. The chain joins TRBV4-1 to TRBJ1-2, with 8 nucleotides matching TRBD1. The germline V gene has CDR1 MGHRA and CDR2 YSYEKL. V shed 0 bases and J 2 bases; nucleotides not matched to a gene: 5. The CDR3 has 16 amino acids. The CDR3 coding sequence is TGCGCCAGCAGCCAAGAACCAGGGGGCGTGAACTATGGCTACACCTTC. As protein: CASSQEPGGVNYGYTF.

This clonotype was detected only a few times. V usage is TRBV6-2 or TRBV6-3 and J usage is TRBJ1-3; D is perhaps TRBD1 (5 bases). Germline assignment: CDR1 MNHEY and CDR2 SVGEGT. Deletions cut 5 bases from V and 1 base from J, with 21 bases between. The CDR3 has 18 amino acids. CDR3 protein: CASSEPPGTPGSGNTIYF. Here the CDR3 DNA reads TGTGCCAGCAGTGAACCCCCCGGGACGCCGGGTTCTGGAAACACCATATATTTT.

This clonotype was observed a few times. V is TRBV2 and J is TRBJ2-3, with 13 bases fitting TRBD2. V was pared by 7 bases and J by 4 bases, with 8 bases of the junction left unmatched. From germline, CDR1 is SNHLY and CDR2 FYNNEI. This CDR3 has 16 residues. The CDR3 DNA is TGTGCCAGCATTTTCGGACTAGCGGGAGCCGCAGATACGCAGTATTTT. Translating it yields CASIFGLAGAADTQYF.

This clonotype was observed at least ten times. This chain connects TRBV2 to TRBJ2-7, with D unclear. This CDR3 has 15 residues. Germline CDR1 is SNHLY and CDR2 is FYNNEI. The V end lost 1 base, the J end lost 0 bases, and 10 bases lay between the germline ends. The CDR3 here is CASSEELLSSYEQYF. The CDR3, as DNA: TGTGCCAGCAGTGAAGAACTACTGAGCTCCTACGAGCAGTACTTC. Full variable domain (remainder filled in from reference TRBV2 and TRBJ2-7): EPEVTQTPSHQVTQMGQEVILRCVPISNHLYFYWYRQILGQKVEFLVSFYNNEISEKSEIFDDQFSVERPDGSNFTLKIRSTKLEDSAMYFCASSEELLSSYEQYFGPGTRLTVT.

The V and J genes are TRBV12-3 or TRBV12-4 and TRBJ1-2, with D possibly being TRBD1 (6 bases). The CDR3 consists of 15 residues. Trimming cost V 6 bases and J 2 bases, with 16 bases left between them. Here the CDR3 reads CASSPRVGANYGYTF. CDR3 in DNA: TGTGCCAGCAGCCCTCGTGTGGGGGCCAACTATGGCTACACCTTC.

The V gene is TRBV7-2, the J gene TRBJ1-4; TRBD1 agrees at 9 bases. Germline V lookup: CDR1 SGHTA, CDR2 FQGNSA. CDR3 length: 12 residues. V was pared by 4 bases and J by 12 bases, with 3 bases of the junction left unmatched. The CDR3 is CASSSRQGELFF. The CDR3 DNA reads as TGTGCCAGCAGCTCCCGACAGGGGGAACTGTTTTTT.

V usage is TRBV6-1 and J usage is TRBJ2-7; D gene ambiguous. The ends were cut back, 3 bases at V and 3 bases at J, with 9 bases in the middle. The CDR3 is 13 amino acids. CDR1 is MNHNS, CDR2 SASEGT, per germline. The CDR3 is CASSDSPRYEQYF. Here the CDR3 DNA reads TGTGCCAGCAGTGATAGCCCCCGCTACGAGCAGTACTTC.

The V call is TRBV7-9, the J call TRBJ2-1; 7 nucleotides line up with TRBD2. J gave up 6 bases and V 4 bases, and 12 bases lay outside the gene matches. The germline gives CDR1 SEHNR, CDR2 FQNEAQ (reference sequence). The CDR3 extends over 16 amino acids. CDR3 DNA sequence: TGTGCCAGCAGCTCCTTAGGAGGGAGGGCGCGCAATGAGCAGTTCTTC. Its protein is CASSSLGGRARNEQFF.

CDR3 nucleotides: TGTGCCAGCAGCGGGGGTAGCGGGAGGCTGAATGAGCAGTTCTTC. Amino acid sequence: CASSGGSGRLNEQFF. J is TRBJ2-1 and V is TRBV5-4; 10 bases line up with TRBD2. Germline loops: CDR1 SGHNT, CDR2 YYREEE (reference sequence). The ends lost 4 bases at V and 7 bases at J; junction bases unmatched: 8. The CDR3 runs to 15 residues.

V is TRBV30 and J is TRBJ2-7, with 9 bases aligning to TRBD1. Losses at the gene ends were 2 bases for V and 4 bases for J; bases not matched to a gene: 6. Germline assignment: CDR1 GTSNPN and CDR2 SVGIG (reference sequence). The CDR3 length is 14 residues. CDR3 region: CAWSPLTGGYEQYF. The DNA of the CDR3 is TGTGCCTGGAGTCCCTTGACAGGGGGGTACGAGCAGTACTTC.

This clonotype was detected ten times or more. The chain couples TRBV18 to TRBJ2-7; no reliable D call. Trimming removed 3 bases at V and 7 bases at J, with 10 bases between. The germline gives CDR1 KGHSH, CDR2 LQKENI. The CDR3 sequence is 12 residues long. The CDR3 sequence: CASSPDLREQYF. Written as DNA, the CDR3 is TGTGCCAGCTCACCGGACCTCCGTGAGCAGTACTTC.